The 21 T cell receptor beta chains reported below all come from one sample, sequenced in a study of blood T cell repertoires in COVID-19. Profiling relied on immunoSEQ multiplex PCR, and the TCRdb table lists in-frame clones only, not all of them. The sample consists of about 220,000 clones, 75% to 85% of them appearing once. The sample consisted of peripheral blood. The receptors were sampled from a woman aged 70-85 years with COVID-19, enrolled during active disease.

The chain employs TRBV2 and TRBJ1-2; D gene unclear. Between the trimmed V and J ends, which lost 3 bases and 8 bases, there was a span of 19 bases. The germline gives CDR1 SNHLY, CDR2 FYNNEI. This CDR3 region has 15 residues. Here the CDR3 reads CASSDSYPKSEGYTF. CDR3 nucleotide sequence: TGTGCCAGCAGTGACTCCTACCCGAAAAGTGAGGGCTACACCTTC.

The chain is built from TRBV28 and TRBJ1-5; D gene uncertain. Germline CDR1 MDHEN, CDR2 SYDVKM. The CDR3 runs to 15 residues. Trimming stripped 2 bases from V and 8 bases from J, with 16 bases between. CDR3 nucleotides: TGTGCCAGCAGTTTAGCTCTCCTGTCGGGAAAGCCCCAGCATTTT. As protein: CASSLALLSGKPQHF.

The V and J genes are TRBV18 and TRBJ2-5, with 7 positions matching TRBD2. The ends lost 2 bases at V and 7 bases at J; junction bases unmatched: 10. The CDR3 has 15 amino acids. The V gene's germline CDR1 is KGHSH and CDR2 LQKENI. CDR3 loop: CASSPNRDREATQYF. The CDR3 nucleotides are TGTGCCAGCTCACCAAATCGAGACCGGGAGGCGACCCAGTACTTC.

CDR3 region: CASRPTGKRGNTIYF. DNA of the CDR3: TGTGCCAGCAGGCCTACAGGAAAACGGGGAAACACCATATATTTT. The gene calls are TRBV6-6 and TRBJ1-3; D is perhaps TRBD1 (5 bases). Germline CDR1 and CDR2: MNHNY and SVGAGI (reference sequence). This CDR3 spans 15 amino acids. Between the trimmed V and J ends, which lost 6 bases and 4 bases, there was a span of 16 bases.

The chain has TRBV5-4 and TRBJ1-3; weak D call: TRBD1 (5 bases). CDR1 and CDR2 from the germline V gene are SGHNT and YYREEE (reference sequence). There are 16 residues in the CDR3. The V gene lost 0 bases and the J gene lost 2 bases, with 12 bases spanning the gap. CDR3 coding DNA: TGTGCCAGCAGCTTGGCGTCCGGGGGACCTGGAAACACCATATATTTT. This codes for CASSLASGGPGNTIYF.

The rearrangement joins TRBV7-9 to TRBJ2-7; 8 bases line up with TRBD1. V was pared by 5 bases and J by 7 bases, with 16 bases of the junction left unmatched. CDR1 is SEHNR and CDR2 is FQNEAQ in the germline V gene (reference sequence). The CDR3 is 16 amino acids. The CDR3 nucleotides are TGTGCCAGCAGCCCCCCCCGTGACAGGGGCGGCTGGGAGCAGTACTTC. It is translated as CASSPPRDRGGWEQYF.

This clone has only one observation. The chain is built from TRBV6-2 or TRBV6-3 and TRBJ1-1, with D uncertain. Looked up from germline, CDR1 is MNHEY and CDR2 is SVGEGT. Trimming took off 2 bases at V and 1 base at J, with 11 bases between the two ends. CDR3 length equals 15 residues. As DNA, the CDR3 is TGTGCCAGCAGTTACGGCCGACTAAGGAACACTGAAGCTTTCTTT. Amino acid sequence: CASSYGRLRNTEAFF.

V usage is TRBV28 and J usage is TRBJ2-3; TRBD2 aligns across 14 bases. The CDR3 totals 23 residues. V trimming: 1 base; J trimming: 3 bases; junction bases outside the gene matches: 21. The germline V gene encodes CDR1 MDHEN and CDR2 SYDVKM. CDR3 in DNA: TGTGCCAGCAGTTTATCCTCCCCCTGGGCTTCGACTAGCGGGAGGGCCGTGACAGATACGCAGTATTTT. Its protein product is CASSLSSPWASTSGRAVTDTQYF.

CDR3: CASRDTGSSNQPQHF. The CDR3 DNA sequence: TGTGCCAGCAGAGATACAGGGTCAAGCAATCAGCCCCAGCATTTT. This chain joins TRBV28 and TRBJ1-5; tentatively, D is TRBD1 (6 bases). V dropped 6 bases and J dropped 1 base, with 13 bases sitting between them. CDR3 length: 15 residues. Germline values: CDR1 MDHEN, CDR2 SYDVKM.

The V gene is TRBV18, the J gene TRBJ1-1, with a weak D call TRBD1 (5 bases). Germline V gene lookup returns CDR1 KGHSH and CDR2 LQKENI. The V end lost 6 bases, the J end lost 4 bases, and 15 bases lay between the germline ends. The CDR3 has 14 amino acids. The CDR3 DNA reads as TGTGCCAGCTCTCAACTCCCCAGGGCCACTGAAGCTTTCTTT. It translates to CASSQLPRATEAFF.

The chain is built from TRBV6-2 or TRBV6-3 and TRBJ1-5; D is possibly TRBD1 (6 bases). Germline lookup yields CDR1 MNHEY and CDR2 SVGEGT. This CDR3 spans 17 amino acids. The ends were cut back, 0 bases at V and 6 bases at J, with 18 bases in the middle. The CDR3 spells CASSYSNQGLKGQPQHF. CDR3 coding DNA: TGTGCCAGCAGTTACTCCAATCAGGGGTTGAAGGGTCAGCCCCAGCATTTT.

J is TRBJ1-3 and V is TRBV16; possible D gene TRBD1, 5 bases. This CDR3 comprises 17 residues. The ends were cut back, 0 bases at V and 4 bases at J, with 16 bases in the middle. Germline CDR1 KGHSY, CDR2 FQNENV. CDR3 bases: TGTGCCAGCAGCCAATCGGACATAGGCAGAACGGGAAACACCATATATTTT. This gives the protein CASSQSDIGRTGNTIYF.

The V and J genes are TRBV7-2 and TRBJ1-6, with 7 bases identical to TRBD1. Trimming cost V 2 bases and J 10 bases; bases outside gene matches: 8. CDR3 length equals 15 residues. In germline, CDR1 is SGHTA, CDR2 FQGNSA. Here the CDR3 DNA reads TGTGCCAGCAGCTTAAGGCGGGACAGTTCATCACCCCTCCACTTT. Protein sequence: CASSLRRDSSSPLHF.

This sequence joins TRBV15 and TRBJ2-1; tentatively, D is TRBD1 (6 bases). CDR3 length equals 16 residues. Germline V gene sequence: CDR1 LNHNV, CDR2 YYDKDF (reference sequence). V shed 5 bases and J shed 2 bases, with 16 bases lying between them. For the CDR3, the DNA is TGTGCCACCAGCGGCATAAGACAGGCCACCTACAATGAGCAGTTCTTC. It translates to CATSGIRQATYNEQFF.

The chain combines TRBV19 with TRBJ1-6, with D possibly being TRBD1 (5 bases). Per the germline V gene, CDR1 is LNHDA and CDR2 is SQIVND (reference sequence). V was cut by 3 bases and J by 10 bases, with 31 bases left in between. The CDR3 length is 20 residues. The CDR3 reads CASSIESGSSSELLASPLHF. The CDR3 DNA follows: TGTGCCAGTAGTATTGAGTCAGGGTCTTCGTCAGAGCTCTTGGCGTCACCCCTCCACTTT.

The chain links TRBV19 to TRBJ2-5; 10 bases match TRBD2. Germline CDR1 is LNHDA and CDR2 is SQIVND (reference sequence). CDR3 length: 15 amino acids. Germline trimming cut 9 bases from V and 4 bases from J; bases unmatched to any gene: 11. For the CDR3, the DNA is TGTGCCAGCGAGGATAGCGGGAGGCCGGGAGAGACCCAGTACTTC. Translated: CASEDSGRPGETQYF.

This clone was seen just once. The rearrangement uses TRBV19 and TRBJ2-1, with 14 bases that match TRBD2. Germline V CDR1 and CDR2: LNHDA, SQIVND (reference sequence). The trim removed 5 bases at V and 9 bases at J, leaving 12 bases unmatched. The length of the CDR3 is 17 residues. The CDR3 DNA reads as TGTGCCAGTAGTTACCCGGGACTAGCGGGGGCCCCGGGTGAGCAGTTCTTC. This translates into CASSYPGLAGAPGEQFF.

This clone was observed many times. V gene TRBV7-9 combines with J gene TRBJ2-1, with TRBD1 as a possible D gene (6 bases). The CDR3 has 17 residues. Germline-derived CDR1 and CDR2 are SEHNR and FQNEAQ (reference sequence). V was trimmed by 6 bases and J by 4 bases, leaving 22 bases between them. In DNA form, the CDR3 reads TGTGCCAGCAGTCTCCGGACAGCCAGGAATACTTACAATGAGCAGTTCTTC. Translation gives CASSLRTARNTYNEQFF. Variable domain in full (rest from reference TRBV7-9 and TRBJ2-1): DTGVSQNPRHKITKRGQNVTFRCDPISEHNRLYWYRQTLGQGPEFLTYFQNEAQLEKSRLLSDRFSAERPKGSFSTLEIQRTEQGDSAMYLCASSLRTARNTYNEQFFGPGTRLTVL.

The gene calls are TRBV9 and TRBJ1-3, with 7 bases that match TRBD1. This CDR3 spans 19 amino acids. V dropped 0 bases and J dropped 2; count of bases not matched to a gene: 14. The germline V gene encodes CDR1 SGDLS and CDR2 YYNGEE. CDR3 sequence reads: CASSVGQGGVTGTGNTIYF. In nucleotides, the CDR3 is TGTGCCAGCAGCGTAGGACAGGGTGGCGTAACCGGTACTGGAAACACCATATATTTT.

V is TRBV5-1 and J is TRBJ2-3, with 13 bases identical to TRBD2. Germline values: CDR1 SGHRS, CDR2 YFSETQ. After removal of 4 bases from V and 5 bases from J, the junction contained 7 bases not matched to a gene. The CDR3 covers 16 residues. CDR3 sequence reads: CASSPGTSGTRDTQYF. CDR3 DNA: TGCGCCAGCAGCCCCGGGACTAGCGGGACCCGAGATACGCAGTATTTT.

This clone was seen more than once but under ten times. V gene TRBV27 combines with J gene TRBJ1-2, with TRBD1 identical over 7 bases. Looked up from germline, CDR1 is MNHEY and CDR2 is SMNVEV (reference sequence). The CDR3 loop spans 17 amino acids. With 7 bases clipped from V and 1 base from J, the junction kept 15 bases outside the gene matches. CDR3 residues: CASTSTSGTELNYGYTF. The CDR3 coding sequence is TGTGCCAGCACGTCAACCTCCGGGACAGAGCTTAACTATGGCTACACCTTC.